This record covers a single T cell receptor (beta chain). These data are taken from a study of shared clonotypes between healthy human individuals. Looking at the study overall: Two female and a few male donors aged 18 to 49 were enrolled. Used for every donor were three CD4 naive, three CD4 memory, two CD8 naive and one CD8 memory plate.

Each subset's genomic DNA was shared equally among a number of immunoSEQ plates. Clones were read by immunoSEQ multiplex PCR, and TCRdb kept only the in-frame ones, dropping some. The table has 2 million to 2.5 million clones, around 95% seen once. Trimming took off 4 bases at V and 5 bases at J, with 18 bases between the two ends. CDR1 is SGHNT, CDR2 YYREEE, per germline (reference sequence). The CDR3 totals 15 residues. Those who donated were healthy HIV-negative adults, with no recent acute infections or vaccinations reported. V is TRBV5-4 and J is TRBJ1-1, with TRBD1 as a possible D gene (6 bases). The receptor was isolated from a man in his late teens or twenties in good health. Sequenced: naive CD4+ T cells sorted from blood. Noted subset: CD45RA+ positively selected. Written as DNA, the CDR3 is TGTGCCAGCAGCCCCGGAGGGGGGGGCGGGACTGAAGCTTTCTTT. It is translated as CASSPGGGGGTEAFF.